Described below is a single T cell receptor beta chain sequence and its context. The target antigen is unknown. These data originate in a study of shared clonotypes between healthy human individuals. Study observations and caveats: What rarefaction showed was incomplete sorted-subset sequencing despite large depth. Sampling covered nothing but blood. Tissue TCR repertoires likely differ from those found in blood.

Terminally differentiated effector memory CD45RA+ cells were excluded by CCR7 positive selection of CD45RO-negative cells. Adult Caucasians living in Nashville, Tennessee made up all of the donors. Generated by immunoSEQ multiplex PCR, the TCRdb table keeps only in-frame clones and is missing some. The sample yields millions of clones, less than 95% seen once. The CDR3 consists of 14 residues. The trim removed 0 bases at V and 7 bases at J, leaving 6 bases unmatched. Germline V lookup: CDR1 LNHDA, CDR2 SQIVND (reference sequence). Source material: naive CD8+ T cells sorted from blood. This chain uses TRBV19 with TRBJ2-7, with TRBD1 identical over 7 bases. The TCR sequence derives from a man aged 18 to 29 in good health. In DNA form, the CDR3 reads TGTGCCAGTAGTATAGACCGAACAGGGGATGAGCAGTACTTC. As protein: CASSIDRTGDEQYF.